This entry lists 7 T cell receptor beta chains sequenced from one sample in a study of early T cells in non-severe SARS-CoV-2 infection. TCRdb re-called the 5' RACE reads with MiXCR, one entry per CDR3 protein. The sample yields about 54,000 distinct CDR3 sequences, 5% to 7.5% seen once. The starting material was whole blood, obtained at baseline. The receptors were gathered from an adult who was a healthcare worker with PCR-confirmed SARS-CoV-2 infection or an uninfected control (not recorded which).

In its sample, this clonotype was seen many times. The CDR3 DNA reads TGTGCCAGCAGTCTAAAGGTTGAAGCTTTCTTT. Its protein product is CASSLKVEAFF. V is TRBV12-3 or TRBV12-4 and J is TRBJ1-1; D remains ambiguous. The CDR3 is 11 amino acids. V shed 5 bases and J shed 7 bases, with 8 bases lying between them.

This clonotype was recorded at least ten times. The chain is built from TRBV29-1 and TRBJ1-1, with D tentatively TRBD1 (6 bases). The V end lost 5 bases, the J end lost 2 bases, and 12 bases lay between the germline ends. This CDR3 contains 13 residues. Germline CDR1 and CDR2: SQVTM and ANQGSEA. The CDR3 spells CSVQGRPNTEAFF. CDR3 sequence (DNA): TGCAGCGTTCAGGGGCGACCCAACACTGAAGCTTTCTTT. Combining the CDR3 with reference TRBV29-1 and TRBJ1-1 gives the whole variable domain SAVISQKPSRDICQRGTSLTIQCQVDSQVTMMFWYRQQPGQSLTLIATANQGSEATYESGFVIDKFPISRPNLTFSTLTVSNMSPEDSSIYLCSVQGRPNTEAFFGQGTRLTVV.

The rearrangement joins TRBV7-2 to TRBJ2-1; 9 bases agree with TRBD1. From germline, CDR1 is SGHTA and CDR2 FQGNSA. The CDR3 length is 13 residues. V dropped 5 bases and J dropped 13; count of bases not matched to a gene: 9. CDR3 amino acids: CASSTTRDREQFF. The CDR3 DNA reads TGTGCCAGCAGCACCACCCGGGACAGGGAACAGTTCTTC.

This clonotype was seen many times. The rearrangement links TRBV12-3 or TRBV12-4 to TRBJ2-1, with 8 bases identical to TRBD1. Trimming cost V 3 bases and J 6 bases; bases outside gene matches: 7. The CDR3 extends over 15 amino acids. The CDR3 is CASSFRQGLGNEQFF. CDR3 bases: TGTGCCAGCAGTTTCCGACAGGGGTTAGGCAATGAGCAGTTCTTC.

This sequence joins TRBV29-1 and TRBJ2-1; the D gene is possibly TRBD2 (6 bases). The CDR3 is made up of 11 amino acids. The ends were cut back, 3 bases at V and 14 bases at J, with 14 bases in the middle. Germline V CDR1 and CDR2: SQVTM, ANQGSEA. The CDR3 sequence: CSVDWDSAEFF. The CDR3 coding sequence is TGCAGCGTTGACTGGGACTCCGCGGAGTTCTTC.

This clonotype appeared a few times. J is TRBJ2-7 and V is TRBV5-1; D unresolved. The CDR3 spans 16 residues. From germline, CDR1 is SGHRS and CDR2 YFSETQ. Trimming removed 0 bases from V and 2 bases from J, with 15 bases in between. Here the CDR3 DNA reads TGCGCCAGCAGCTTGGTCTTCGGGTCCTTTGCCTACGAGCAGTACTTC. Protein sequence: CASSLVFGSFAYEQYF.

This clonotype came up a few times. The DNA for the CDR3 is TGTGCCAGCAGCCACCCGGGGACTAGCGGGGGGGATACGCAGTATTTT. Protein: CASSHPGTSGGDTQYF. This chain uses TRBV11-2 with TRBJ2-3, with 15 positions matching TRBD2. CDR3 length: 16 residues. CDR1 and CDR2 (germline): SGHAT, FQNNGV. Trimming removed 5 bases from V and 6 bases from J; junction bases left unmatched: 6.